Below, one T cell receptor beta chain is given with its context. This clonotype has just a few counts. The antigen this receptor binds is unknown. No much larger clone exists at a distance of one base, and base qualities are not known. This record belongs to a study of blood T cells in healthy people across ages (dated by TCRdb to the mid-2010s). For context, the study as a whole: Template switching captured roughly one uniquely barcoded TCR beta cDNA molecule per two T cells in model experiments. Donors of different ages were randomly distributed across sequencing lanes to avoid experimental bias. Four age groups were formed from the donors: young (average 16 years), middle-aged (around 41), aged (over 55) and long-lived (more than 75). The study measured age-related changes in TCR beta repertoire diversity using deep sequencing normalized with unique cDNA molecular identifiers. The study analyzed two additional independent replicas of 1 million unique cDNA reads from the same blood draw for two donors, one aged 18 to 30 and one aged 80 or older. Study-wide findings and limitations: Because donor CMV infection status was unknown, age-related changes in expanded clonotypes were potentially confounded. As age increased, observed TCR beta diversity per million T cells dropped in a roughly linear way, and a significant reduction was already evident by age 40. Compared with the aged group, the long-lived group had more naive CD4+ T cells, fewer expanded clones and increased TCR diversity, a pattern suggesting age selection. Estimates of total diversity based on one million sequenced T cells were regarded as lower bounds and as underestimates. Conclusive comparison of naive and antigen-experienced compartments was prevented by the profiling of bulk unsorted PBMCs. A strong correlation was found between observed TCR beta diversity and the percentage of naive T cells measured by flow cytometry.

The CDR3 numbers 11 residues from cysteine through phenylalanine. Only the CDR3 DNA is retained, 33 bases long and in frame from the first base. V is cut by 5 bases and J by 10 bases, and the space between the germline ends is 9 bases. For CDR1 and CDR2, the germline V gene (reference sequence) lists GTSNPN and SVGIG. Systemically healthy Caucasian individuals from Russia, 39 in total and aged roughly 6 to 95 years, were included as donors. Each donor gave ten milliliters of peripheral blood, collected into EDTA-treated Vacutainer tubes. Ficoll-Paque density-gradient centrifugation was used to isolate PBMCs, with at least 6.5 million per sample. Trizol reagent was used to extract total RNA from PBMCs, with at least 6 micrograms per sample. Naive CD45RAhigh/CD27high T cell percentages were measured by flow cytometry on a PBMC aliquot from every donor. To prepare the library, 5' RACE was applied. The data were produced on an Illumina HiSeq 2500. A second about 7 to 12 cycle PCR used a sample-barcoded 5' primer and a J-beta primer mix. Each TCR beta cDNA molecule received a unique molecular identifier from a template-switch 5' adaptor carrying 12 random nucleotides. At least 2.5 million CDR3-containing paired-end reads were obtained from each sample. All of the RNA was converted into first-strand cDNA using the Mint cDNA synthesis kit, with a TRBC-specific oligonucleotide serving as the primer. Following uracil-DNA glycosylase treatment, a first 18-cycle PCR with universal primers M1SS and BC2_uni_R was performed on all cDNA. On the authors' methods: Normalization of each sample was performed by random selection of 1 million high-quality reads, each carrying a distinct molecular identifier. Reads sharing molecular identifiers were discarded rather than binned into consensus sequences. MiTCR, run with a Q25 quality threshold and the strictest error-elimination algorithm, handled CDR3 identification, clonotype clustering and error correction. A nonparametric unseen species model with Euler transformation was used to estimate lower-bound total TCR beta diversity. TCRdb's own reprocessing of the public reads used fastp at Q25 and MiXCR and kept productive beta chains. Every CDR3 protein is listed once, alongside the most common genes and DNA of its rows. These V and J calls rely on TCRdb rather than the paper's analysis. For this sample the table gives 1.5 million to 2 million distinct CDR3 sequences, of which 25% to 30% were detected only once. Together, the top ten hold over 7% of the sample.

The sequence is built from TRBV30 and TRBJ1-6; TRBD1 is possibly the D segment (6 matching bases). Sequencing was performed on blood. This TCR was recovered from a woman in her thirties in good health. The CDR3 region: CAWGRGSPLHF. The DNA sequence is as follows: TGTGCCTGGGGAAGGGGGTCACCCCTCCACTTT.